The subject of this entry is one T cell receptor (beta chain). Antigen specificity is unknown. The data originate from a study of T cell responses to AZD1222 COVID-19 vaccine. General study points: Distributed over spike, vaccine-associated CD4 TCRs predominated at 160-218 and 743-854. Most donors were white British, females outnumbered males, and clonal diversity was possibly underestimated.

Measured with immunoSEQ multiplex PCR; TCRdb has only the in-frame clones, and not every one. This table holds approximately 150,000 clones, 94% found once. This CDR3 has 12 amino acids. Germline V gene data show CDR1 as SGHRS and CDR2 as YFSETQ. Trimming took 5 bases from V and 11 from J; bases not matched to a gene: 7. Combined were second doses at about 4 or about 12 weeks. The genes are TRBV5-1 and TRBJ2-1; 7 bases are shared with TRBD1. Sequenced material: peripheral blood, taken 28 days after the second AZD1222 dose. The clonotype was recovered from an adult who received the AZD1222 COVID-19 vaccine. In DNA, the CDR3 is TGCGCCAGCAGAACAGGGGAAGGGAAGCAGTTCTTC. Its protein product is CASRTGEGKQFF.